Detailed here is one T cell receptor beta chain. The sample comes from a study of technical replicates of blood from a few donors. Some clones are missing from TCRdb's copy, which holds only in-frame ones; the method was immunoSEQ multiplex PCR. Here the sample spans some 78,000 clones, more than 85% being singletons. The sequenced material came from T cells isolated from PBMCs. This TCR derives from a human donor in good health.

The CDR3 loop is CASSFDSLNTEAFF. The CDR3 nucleotides read TGTGCCAGCAGTTTTGACAGCCTGAACACTGAAGCTTTCTTT. The chain carries TRBV27 and TRBJ1-1; weak D call: TRBD1 (5 bases). Trimming shortened V by 3 bases and J by 0 bases, and 8 bases separated the two germline ends. The CDR3 totals 14 residues. CDR1 is MNHEY, CDR2 SMNVEV, per germline (reference sequence).